These T cell receptor beta chains were read from a single sample in a study of beta chain features in type 1 diabetes. Data came from immunoSEQ multiplex PCR; TCRdb stores just in-frame clones and leaves some out. The data hold some 9,800 clones, with 70% to 80% observed a single time. The sequencing input was Tregs from blood. The receptor source for this set is a young woman in good health. The conserved cysteine and the conserved F or W are not part of the CDR3 here. Fields, in order: J gene, clone size, V gene, D gene, CDR3 protein. A D gene is named only where the DNA matches it firmly. Clone size appears in some rows only: once, few, many, or a class for an expanded clone.

J: TRBJ1-2
size: .
V: TRBV28
D: .
CDR3: ASRLREYGYT

J: TRBJ1-1
size: once
V: TRBV25-1
D: .
CDR3: ASSDTTSGWVAEAF

J: TRBJ2-3
size: .
V: TRBV5-4
D: TRBD2
CDR3: ASSRLVVTSGSTDTQY

J: TRBJ2-3
size: .
V: TRBV30
D: .
CDR3: AWSGQITDTQY

J: TRBJ2-5
size: .
V: TRBV28
D: .
CDR3: ASSSPRFRSKWQETQY

J: TRBJ2-7
size: .
V: TRBV7-6
D: .
CDR3: ASSLMGGRSPYEQY

J: TRBJ2-5
size: .
V: TRBV29-1
D: TRBD2
CDR3: SVTGTSGGEETQY

J: TRBJ2-5
size: .
V: TRBV29-1
D: .
CDR3: SGGGEETQY

J: TRBJ2-7
size: .
V: TRBV7-6
D: .
CDR3: ASSYRPGSHEQY

J: TRBJ2-7
size: .
V: TRBV11-2
D: TRBD1
CDR3: ASSILRQGSGEQY

J: TRBJ1-4
size: .
V: TRBV6-1
D: .
CDR3: ASSDYRINEKLF

J: TRBJ2-5
size: .
V: TRBV11-2
D: TRBD2
CDR3: ASSSTLGLAGRETQY

J: TRBJ1-6
size: .
V: TRBV7-9
D: .
CDR3: ASSPRDSPLH

J: TRBJ1-5
size: .
V: TRBV7-8
D: TRBD1
CDR3: ASSLPGGGQPQH

J: TRBJ2-5
size: .
V: TRBV4-1
D: TRBD2
CDR3: ASSQEVGLAGEIYGETQY

J: TRBJ1-5
size: once
V: TRBV30
D: TRBD1
CDR3: AWSALGTGGARQPQH

J: TRBJ2-1
size: .
V: TRBV5-1
D: TRBD1
CDR3: ASSLGQKAYNEQF

J: TRBJ1-1
size: .
V: TRBV5-1
D: .
CDR3: ASSETVLNTEAF

J: TRBJ2-7
size: .
V: TRBV2
D: .
CDR3: ASSGRGGGYDYEQY

J: TRBJ2-1
size: .
V: TRBV7-2
D: TRBD1
CDR3: ASSSTGTAWREQF

J: TRBJ2-1
size: .
V: TRBV5-4
D: TRBD2
CDR3: ASSLAASGYNEQF

J: TRBJ1-6
size: .
V: TRBV2
D: TRBD1
CDR3: ASSLGRGQGLSSPLH

J: TRBJ2-6
size: .
V: TRBV11-3
D: TRBD2
CDR3: ASSRSGTHSGANVLT

J: TRBJ2-3
size: .
V: TRBV9
D: TRBD2
CDR3: ASSVVAGRTDTQY

J: TRBJ2-7
size: .
V: TRBV11-2
D: .
CDR3: ASSLDGGLYEQY

J: TRBJ2-1
size: .
V: TRBV6-6
D: TRBD2
CDR3: ASSRLAGEYNEQF

J: TRBJ2-6
size: .
V: TRBV19
D: .
CDR3: ASSIGGYGANVLT

J: TRBJ1-2
size: .
V: TRBV5-5
D: .
CDR3: ASSQGAAYGYT

J: TRBJ1-2
size: .
V: TRBV6-1
D: TRBD1
CDR3: ASSEAGQGAKGYT

J: TRBJ1-1
size: few
V: TRBV5-4
D: .
CDR3: ASNDLGGDEAF

J: TRBJ2-1
size: .
V: TRBV19
D: TRBD2
CDR3: ASRPGRDSSSLF

J: TRBJ1-1
size: once
V: TRBV19
D: .
CDR3: ASSRQTLNTEAF

J: TRBJ2-5
size: few
V: TRBV29-1
D: .
CDR3: SVALLQETQY

J: TRBJ1-2
size: few
V: TRBV5-1
D: .
CDR3: ASRTDTNLYGYT

J: TRBJ1-4
size: .
V: TRBV5-1
D: TRBD1
CDR3: ASSIQGRDEKLF

J: TRBJ1-6
size: .
V: TRBV5-1
D: .
CDR3: ASSLDSYNSPLH

J: .
size: .
V: TRBV10-1
D: TRBD1
CDR3: ASSPRDRGNTGELF

J: TRBJ2-5
size: .
V: TRBV7-2
D: .
CDR3: ASSLVGGGETQY

J: TRBJ2-2
size: .
V: TRBV11-2
D: .
CDR3: ASSLAFATKNTGELF